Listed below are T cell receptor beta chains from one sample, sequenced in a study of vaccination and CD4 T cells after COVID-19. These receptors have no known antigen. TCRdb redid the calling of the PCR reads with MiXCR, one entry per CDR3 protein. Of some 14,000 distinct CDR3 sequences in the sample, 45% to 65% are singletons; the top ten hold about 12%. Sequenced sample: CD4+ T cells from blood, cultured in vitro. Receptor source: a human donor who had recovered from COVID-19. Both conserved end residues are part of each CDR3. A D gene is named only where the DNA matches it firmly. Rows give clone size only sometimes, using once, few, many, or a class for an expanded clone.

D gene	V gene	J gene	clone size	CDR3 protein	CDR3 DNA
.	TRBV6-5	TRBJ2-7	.	CASSYSSADYEQYF	TGTGCCAGCAGTTACTCGTCAGCCGACTACGAGCAGTACTTC
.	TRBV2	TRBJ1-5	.	CASSGPEGWYSNQPQHF	TGTGCCAGCAGTGGTCCGGAGGGCTGGTATAGCAATCAGCCCCAGCATTTT
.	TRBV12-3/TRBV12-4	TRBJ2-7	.	CASSLTAEQYF	TGTGCCAGCAGTTTAACCGCCGAGCAGTACTTC
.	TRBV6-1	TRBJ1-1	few	CASSEPGKGTEAFF	TGTGCCAGCAGTGAGCCGGGGAAGGGCACTGAAGCTTTCTTT
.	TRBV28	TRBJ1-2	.	CASRDTRYTF	TGTGCCAGCAGGGACACCCGCTACACCTTC
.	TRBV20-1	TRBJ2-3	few	CSASSSADTQYF	TGCAGTGCTAGTTCCAGCGCGGATACGCAGTATTTT
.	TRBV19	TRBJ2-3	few	CASSADFTDTQYF	TGTGCCAGTAGTGCGGACTTCACAGATACGCAGTATTTT
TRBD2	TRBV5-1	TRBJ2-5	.	CASSWTSGRVVKTQYF	TGCGCCAGCAGCTGGACTAGCGGGAGGGTCGTGAAGACCCAGTACTTC
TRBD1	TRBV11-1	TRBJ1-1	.	CASIGPPPGQGRPEAFF	TGTGCCAGCATCGGACCCCCTCCGGGACAGGGGCGCCCTGAAGCTTTCTTT
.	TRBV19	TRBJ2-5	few	CASSEATETQYF	TGTGCCAGTAGTGAGGCCACTGAAACCCAGTACTTC
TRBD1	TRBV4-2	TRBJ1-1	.	CASSQDLASGQGYTEAFF	TGTGCCAGCAGCCAAGATCTAGCTTCCGGACAGGGCTACACTGAAGCTTTCTTT